Presented here are 18 T cell receptor beta chains from one specimen sequenced in a study of blood T cell repertoires in COVID-19. Some clones are missing from TCRdb's copy, which holds only in-frame ones; the method was immunoSEQ multiplex PCR. The data show some 58,000 clones, 75% to 85% seen once. Material: peripheral blood. The receptors were sampled from a human donor in a cohort sampled during active COVID-19.

The chain has TRBV3-1 (or the pseudogene TRBV3-2) and TRBJ2-1, with TRBD2 matching over 12 bases. Germline CDR1 is LGHDT and CDR2 is YNNKEL (reference sequence). This CDR3 spans 17 amino acids. With V trimmed by 5 bases and J by 2 bases, 7 bases remained unmatched. The chain's CDR3 is CASSARLAGDPYNEQFF. The CDR3 bases are TGTGCCAGCAGCGCCCGACTAGCGGGAGATCCCTACAATGAGCAGTTCTTC.

This rearrangement joins TRBV6-2 or TRBV6-3 to TRBJ2-1; 7 positions match TRBD2. V shed 0 bases and J 2 bases; nucleotides not matched to a gene: 1. Germline assignment: CDR1 MNHEY and CDR2 SVGEGT. The length of the CDR3 is 15 residues. The CDR3 DNA sequence: TGTGCCAGCAGTTACTCTGCGGGAGCCTACAATGAGCAGTTCTTC. Protein product: CASSYSAGAYNEQFF.

The chain recombines TRBV9 with TRBJ2-5, with D perhaps matching TRBD1 (6 bases). CDR3 size: 16 residues. With 0 bases removed from V and 4 bases from J, the gap between germline ends came to 16 bases. Germline V gene data show CDR1 as SGDLS and CDR2 as YYNGEE. CDR3 DNA sequence: TGTGCCAGCAGCGTAGGATTGGTGACAGGCGTAGAGACCCAGTACTTC. Translated, it gives CASSVGLVTGVETQYF.

The chain couples TRBV6-5 to TRBJ1-1; D is possibly TRBD1 (5 bases). Germline V lookup: CDR1 MNHEY, CDR2 SVGAGI. This CDR3 region has 14 residues. V was pared by 1 base and J by 2 bases, with 8 bases between. The CDR3 DNA sequence: TGTGCCAGCAGTTACTGGCAGGGTAACACTGAAGCTTTCTTT. This translates into CASSYWQGNTEAFF.

The genes are TRBV6-5 and TRBJ1-5; TRBD1 might be the D (5 bases). Germline V lookup: CDR1 MNHEY, CDR2 SVGAGI. V gave up 7 bases and J gave up 5 bases, with 15 bases separating them. There are 14 residues in the CDR3. The CDR3 reads CASKFWGGDQPQHF. The CDR3 region has the DNA TGTGCCAGCAAGTTCTGGGGAGGGGATCAGCCCCAGCATTTT.

V is TRBV10-2 and J is TRBJ2-1, with 7 nucleotides matching TRBD2. The V segment lost 2 bases and the J segment 9 bases; nucleotides outside the gene matches: 4. Germline V gene lookup returns CDR1 WSHSY and CDR2 SAAADI. This CDR3 contains 13 residues. CDR3 bases: TGCGCCAGCAGTGAGAGCGGGGCGGGTGAGCAGTTCTTC. Its protein product is CASSESGAGEQFF.

The chain joins TRBV3-1 (or the pseudogene TRBV3-2) to TRBJ2-5; D is perhaps TRBD2 (7 bases). This CDR3 comprises 13 residues. The V gene lost 4 bases and the J gene lost 4 bases, with 10 bases spanning the gap. Germline V lookup: CDR1 LGHDT, CDR2 YNNKEL (reference sequence). In nucleotides, the CDR3 is TGTGCCAGCAGCCTAGGGGGGGGAGAGACCCAGTACTTC. Its protein is CASSLGGGETQYF.

The rearrangement joins TRBV11-2 to TRBJ2-3; TRBD2 aligns across 7 bases. Germline CDR1 is SGHAT and CDR2 is FQNNGV. V gave up 2 bases and J gave up 5 bases; unmatched junction bases: 7. CDR3 length: 15 residues. CDR3 loop: CASSLLAGVVDTQYF. The DNA for the CDR3 is TGTGCCAGCAGCTTATTGGCGGGAGTTGTAGATACGCAGTATTTT.

The chain links TRBV25-1 to TRBJ2-2, with a weak D call TRBD1 (5 bases). Trimming stripped 4 bases from V and 6 bases from J, with 9 bases between. CDR3 length: 13 amino acids. Germline assignment: CDR1 MGHDK and CDR2 SYGVNS. DNA for the CDR3: TGTGCCAGCAGTGCCCTAGGGGCCGGGGAGCTGTTTTTT. Its protein is CASSALGAGELFF.

The genes are TRBV2 and TRBJ1-1; 9 bases are shared with TRBD1. Germline trimming cut 6 bases from V and 5 bases from J; bases unmatched to any gene: 7. This CDR3 spans 14 amino acids. Germline V gene data show CDR1 as SNHLY and CDR2 as FYNNEI. CDR3 in amino acids: CASSGTGPSTEAFF. Written as DNA, the CDR3 is TGTGCCAGCAGCGGGACAGGGCCGTCTACTGAAGCTTTCTTT.

This clone has only one observation. The genes are TRBV29-1 and TRBJ2-5, with D maybe TRBD1 (5 bases). Germline V gives CDR1 SQVTM, CDR2 ANQGSEA. V was pared by 4 bases and J by 1 base, with 7 bases between. The CDR3 consists of 12 residues. The CDR3 is CSVGRAQETQYF. The CDR3 coding sequence is TGCAGCGTTGGCAGGGCCCAAGAGACCCAGTACTTC. The variable domain in full, completed from reference TRBV29-1 and TRBJ2-5, reads SAVISQKPSRDICQRGTSLTIQCQVDSQVTMMFWYRQQPGQSLTLIATANQGSEATYESGFVIDKFPISRPNLTFSTLTVSNMSPEDSSIYLCSVGRAQETQYFGPGTRLLVL.

J is TRBJ2-1 and V is TRBV6-5, with 10 bases that match TRBD1. The V and J ends lost 5 bases and 7 bases, in that order; junction bases with no gene match: 5. Germline V gene data show CDR1 as MNHEY and CDR2 as SVGAGI. This CDR3 contains 14 residues. The CDR3: CASSPRTGGNEQFF. Written as DNA, the CDR3 is TGTGCCAGCAGTCCCCGGACAGGGGGAAATGAGCAGTTCTTC.

The rearrangement uses TRBV5-1 and TRBJ1-2; 10 nucleotides match TRBD1. CDR3 size: 14 residues. Germline CDR1 is SGHRS and CDR2 is YFSETQ. The V segment lost 0 bases and the J segment 8 bases; nucleotides outside the gene matches: 4. CDR3 sequence (DNA): TGCGCCAGCAGCTTGGGAGACAGGGGGCTCGGCTACACCTTC. This gives the protein CASSLGDRGLGYTF.

V usage is TRBV6-2 or TRBV6-3 and J usage is TRBJ2-7, with 11 bases lining up with TRBD2. The ends lost 6 bases at V and 1 base at J; junction bases unmatched: 5. This CDR3 has 15 residues. Germline loops: CDR1 MNHEY, CDR2 SVGEGT. Written as DNA, the CDR3 is TGTGCCAGCAGCCCGCTAGCGGGAGGTTCCTACGAGCAGTACTTC. Amino acids: CASSPLAGGSYEQYF.

The chain employs TRBV6-4 and TRBJ2-7; D is perhaps TRBD1 (6 bases). Germline CDR1 MRHNA, CDR2 SNTAGT. Trimming removed 6 bases from V and 4 bases from J, with 16 bases in between. The CDR3 is 14 residues long. This CDR3 reads CASSPGHTSYEQYF. DNA of the CDR3: TGTGCCAGCAGCCCGGGACACACGTCTTACGAGCAGTACTTC.

This chain connects TRBV5-4 to TRBJ2-7, with 7 bases identical to TRBD1. This CDR3 has 13 amino acids. Trimming cost V 4 bases and J 3 bases; bases outside gene matches: 4. The germline CDR1 and CDR2 sequences are SGHNT and YYREEE (reference sequence). CDR3 sequence: CASSAGDSYEQYF. Here the CDR3 DNA reads TGTGCCAGCAGCGCCGGGGACAGCTACGAGCAGTACTTC.

The V call is TRBV2, the J call TRBJ1-1; 10 bases are a match to TRBD1. This CDR3 is 16 amino acids long. Germline V gene data show CDR1 as SNHLY and CDR2 as FYNNEI. With V trimmed by 5 bases and J by 4 bases, 10 bases remained unmatched. This chain's CDR3 is CASSPWTGGQSTEAFF. The CDR3 region has the DNA TGTGCCAGCAGTCCTTGGACAGGGGGACAGAGCACTGAAGCTTTCTTT.

The DNA for the CDR3 is TGTGCCACCACCCCAGGTGTAGGTTACAATGAGCAGTTCTTC. It is translated as CATTPGVGYNEQFF. The V and J genes are TRBV19 and TRBJ2-1; D gene unclear. This CDR3 has 14 amino acids. V dropped 10 bases and J dropped 4 bases, with 17 bases sitting between them. CDR1 is LNHDA and CDR2 is SQIVND in the germline V gene (reference sequence).